One and the same sample provided the 3 T cell receptor beta chains below, sequenced in a study of blood T cells in healthy people across ages. PCR was performed a second time for about 6 to 12 cycles using a sample-barcoded 5' primer and a J-beta primer mix. TCRdb redid the calling of the 5' RACE reads with MiXCR, one entry per CDR3 protein. The repertoire holds roughly 1.9 million distinct CDR3 sequences, approximately 39% seen once, with under 30% in the top ten. The sequenced material came from blood. These receptors all stem from a human donor in good health.

In this sample, this clonotype turned up a few times. The chain recombines TRBV5-1 with TRBJ2-3; TRBD1 aligns across 10 bases. Germline-derived CDR1 and CDR2 are SGHRS and YFSETQ. The CDR3 sequence is 15 residues long. V dropped 5 bases and J dropped 6; count of bases not matched to a gene: 9. The CDR3, as DNA: TGCGCCAGCAGAAGTAGGACAGGGGGATCGGATACGCAGTATTTT. This gives the protein CASRSRTGGSDTQYF.

The chain combines TRBV15 with TRBJ1-1, with D unclear. This CDR3 region has 16 residues. CDR1 and CDR2 (germline): LNHNV, YYDKDF (reference sequence). With 0 bases removed from V and 0 bases from J, the gap between germline ends came to 11 bases. CDR3 bases: TGTGCCACCAGCAGAGATCTGGGCAATATGAACACTGAAGCTTTCTTT. This translates into CATSRDLGNMNTEAFF.

The V and J genes are TRBV5-1 and TRBJ1-1, with 7 positions matching TRBD1. The V segment lost 4 bases and the J segment 8 bases; nucleotides outside the gene matches: 11. This CDR3 has 14 amino acids. CDR1 and CDR2 (germline): SGHRS, YFSETQ. The CDR3 sequence: CASSPVGQTIEAFF. The CDR3 DNA reads TGCGCCAGCAGCCCTGTGGGACAGACTATCGAAGCTTTCTTT.